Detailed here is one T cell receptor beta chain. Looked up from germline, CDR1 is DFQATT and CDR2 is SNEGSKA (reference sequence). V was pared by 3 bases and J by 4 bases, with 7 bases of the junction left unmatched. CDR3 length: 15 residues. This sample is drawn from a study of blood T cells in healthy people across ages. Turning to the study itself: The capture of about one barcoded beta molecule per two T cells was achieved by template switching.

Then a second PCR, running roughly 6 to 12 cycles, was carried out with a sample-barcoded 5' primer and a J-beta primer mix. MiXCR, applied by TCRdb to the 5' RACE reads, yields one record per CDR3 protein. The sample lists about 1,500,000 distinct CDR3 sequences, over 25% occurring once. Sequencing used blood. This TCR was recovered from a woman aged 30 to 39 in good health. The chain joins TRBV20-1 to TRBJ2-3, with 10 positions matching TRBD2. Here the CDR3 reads CSARPSGRIADTQYF. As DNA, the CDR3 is TGCAGTGCTAGGCCTAGCGGGAGAATAGCAGATACGCAGTATTTT.